The 10 T cell receptor beta chains below all came from one sample that was sequenced in a study of blood T cell repertoires in COVID-19. The repertoire was sequenced with immunoSEQ multiplex PCR; TCRdb's copy has only in-frame clones and lacks some. The sample has over 150,000 clones, roughly 82% seen once; the top ten hold over 10%. The sequencing sample was made of peripheral blood. The receptors were gathered from a human donor in a cohort sampled during active COVID-19.

This clone was seen once. The rearrangement joins TRBV5-1 to TRBJ2-1; 12 bases are a match to TRBD2. The germline gives CDR1 SGHRS, CDR2 YFSETQ. Trimming at V came to 0 bases and at J to 4 bases, leaving 11 bases not matched to a gene. This CDR3 has 19 amino acids. Here the CDR3 reads CASSLAVLGLAGKYNEQFF. CDR3 nucleotides: TGCGCCAGCAGCTTGGCCGTCTTGGGACTAGCGGGCAAATACAATGAGCAGTTCTTC.

The V call is TRBV2, the J call TRBJ1-2; D is unclear. Germline-derived CDR1 and CDR2 are SNHLY and FYNNEI. The V end was cut by 5 bases, the J end by 3 bases, with 10 bases between. The CDR3 has 13 amino acids. CDR3 sequence: CASSPLQDYGYTF. CDR3 sequence (DNA): TGTGCCAGCAGTCCGCTCCAGGACTATGGCTACACCTTC.

The genes are TRBV6-1 and TRBJ1-6; D is undetermined. CDR1 MNHNS and CDR2 SASEGT come from the germline V gene. V was clipped by 1 base and J by 7 bases, with 14 bases between them. The CDR3 extends over 16 amino acids. The chain's CDR3 is CASSEGFFWANSPLHF. The CDR3 DNA reads TGTGCCAGCAGTGAAGGTTTCTTCTGGGCGAATTCACCCCTCCACTTT.

With regard to this clone: This may be a read error: a much more frequent sequence differs by one nucleotide. The chain combines TRBV27 with TRBJ1-5, with D possibly matching TRBD1 (5 bases). Germline V CDR1 and CDR2: MNHEY, SMNVEV (reference sequence). V shed 0 bases and J shed 4 bases, with 13 bases lying between them. This CDR3 has 16 amino acids. CDR3 region: CASSLSSAGRNQPQHF. CDR3 DNA: TGTGCCAGCAGTTTATCTTCGGCAGGGAGGAATCAGCCCCAGCATTTT.

The V call is TRBV29-1, the J call TRBJ2-1; D ambiguous. The CDR3 length is 14 residues. V lost 7 bases and J lost 0, with 13 bases in between. Per germline, CDR1 SQVTM and CDR2 ANQGSEA. In nucleotides, the CDR3 is TGCAGCGCCGACTCCGATGGCTCCTACAATGAGCAGTTCTTC. Protein: CSADSDGSYNEQFF.

The J gene is TRBJ2-1, the V gene TRBV11-2, with 8 bases fitting TRBD1. Unmatched junction bases numbered 5, after V lost 3 bases and J lost 4 bases. The germline CDR1 and CDR2 sequences are SGHAT and FQNNGV. The CDR3 contains 15 residues. CDR3 nucleotide sequence: TGTGCCAGCAGCTTCAGGGGGCAGGGATACAATGAGCAGTTCTTC. Protein product: CASSFRGQGYNEQFF.

The V gene is TRBV28, the J gene TRBJ1-1, with D possibly matching TRBD1 (5 bases). Germline V CDR1 and CDR2: MDHEN, SYDVKM. The CDR3 is 13 residues long. V was shortened by 4 bases and J by 3 bases, with 9 bases between the two germline ends. DNA of the CDR3: TGTGCCAGCAGTTCGGGGGGACACACTGAAGCTTTCTTT. It encodes CASSSGGHTEAFF. Using reference TRBV28 and TRBJ1-1 for the parts outside the CDR3, the full variable domain is DVKVTQSSRYLVKRTGEKVFLECVQDMDHENMFWYRQDPGLGLRLIYFSYDVKMKEKGDIPEGYSVSREKKERFSLILESASTNQTSMYLCASSSGGHTEAFFGQGTRLTVV.

This clone appeared once. This chain uses TRBV5-1 with TRBJ2-7, with TRBD1 identical over 9 bases. CDR1 is SGHRS and CDR2 is YFSETQ in the germline V gene. The V segment lost 4 bases and the J segment 6 bases; nucleotides outside the gene matches: 5. This CDR3 contains 13 residues. DNA for the CDR3: TGCGCCAGCAGCCCCACAGGGGGCAGCGAGCAGTACTTC. This translates into CASSPTGGSEQYF.

The chain has TRBV9 and TRBJ2-7; no clear D. CDR3 length: 13 residues. Germline V lookup: CDR1 SGDLS, CDR2 YYNGEE. V dropped 2 bases and J dropped 3 bases, with 9 bases sitting between them. The CDR3 spells CASSVGSNYEQYF. The DNA of the CDR3 is TGTGCCAGCAGCGTTGGCAGTAACTACGAGCAGTACTTC.

This clone was detected only a few times. The chain links TRBV3-1 (or the pseudogene TRBV3-2) to TRBJ1-3; 8 nucleotides align to TRBD1. With 6 bases clipped from V and 4 bases from J, the junction kept 2 bases outside the gene matches. The germline V gene encodes CDR1 LGHDT and CDR2 YNNKEL (reference sequence). This CDR3 contains 13 residues. CDR3 sequence reads: CASRDRAGNTIYF. The DNA of the CDR3 is TGTGCCAGCAGGGACAGGGCCGGAAACACCATATATTTT.